One and the same sample provided the 21 T cell receptor beta chains below, sequenced in a study of stem cell transplantation in POMP-related autoinflammatory disease. Using immunoSEQ multiplex PCR, the repertoire was profiled, and TCRdb retains in-frame clones only, with some absent. The table has some 31,000 clones, around 88% seen once. This specimen was CD4+ T cells from PBMCs, taken before stem cell transplantation. The receptors were gathered from a human donor with POMP-related autoinflammation and immune dysregulation (PRAID).

This chain uses TRBV7-8 with TRBJ2-7; 7 nucleotides match TRBD2. V trimming: 7 bases; J trimming: 2 bases; junction bases outside the gene matches: 8. Germline CDR1 is SGHVS and CDR2 is FQNEAQ. This CDR3 has 14 residues. This chain's CDR3 is CASTSPAGAYEQYF. The CDR3 nucleotides are TGTGCCAGCACCTCCCCGGCGGGAGCCTACGAGCAGTACTTC. The variable domain in full, with the rest retrieved from reference TRBV7-8 and TRBJ2-7, is GAGVSQSPRYKVAKRGQDVALRCDPISGHVSLFWYQQALGQGPEFLTYFQNEAQLDKSGLPSDRFFAERPEGSVSTLKIQRTQQEDSAVYLCASTSPAGAYEQYFGPGTRLTVT.

The CDR3 DNA reads TGCGCCAGCAGCCCCGGGACAGGGGGAAACACCATATATTTT. It codes for CASSPGTGGNTIYF. This chain uses TRBV5-1 with TRBJ1-3; 9 bases align to TRBD1. With 4 bases clipped from V and 4 bases from J, the junction kept 3 bases outside the gene matches. This CDR3 contains 14 residues. Germline-derived CDR1 and CDR2 are SGHRS and YFSETQ. Variable domain in full (rest from reference TRBV5-1 and TRBJ1-3): KAGVTQTPRYLIKTRGQQVTLSCSPISGHRSVSWYQQTPGQGLQFLFEYFSETQRNKGNFPGRFSGRQFSNSRSEMNVSTLELGDSALYLCASSPGTGGNTIYFGEGSWLTVV.

V is TRBV19 and J is TRBJ2-3; 8 bases line up with TRBD1. CDR1 and CDR2 (germline): LNHDA, SQIVND (reference sequence). The ends lost 2 bases at V and 0 bases at J; junction bases unmatched: 4. The CDR3 covers 16 residues. The CDR3 DNA reads as TGTGCCAGTAGTATAAGGCGACAGGGGAGCACAGATACGCAGTATTTT. Translating gives CASSIRRQGSTDTQYF.

The chain couples TRBV28 to TRBJ1-5, with D unclear. Trimming removed 3 bases from V and 0 bases from J, with 12 bases in between. CDR1 is MDHEN, CDR2 SYDVKM, per germline. CDR3 size: 16 residues. The CDR3: CASSFLSGDSNQPQHF. The CDR3, as DNA: TGTGCCAGCAGTTTTCTCTCGGGAGATAGCAATCAGCCCCAGCATTTT.

The chain recombines TRBV9 with TRBJ2-2, with 9 bases identical to TRBD1. The germline gives CDR1 SGDLS, CDR2 YYNGEE. There are 16 residues in the CDR3. J gave up 3 bases and V 3 bases, and 6 bases lay outside the gene matches. Here the CDR3 DNA reads TGTGCCAGCAGCGGCCGACAGGGGGTGGACACCGGGGAGCTGTTTTTT. It encodes CASSGRQGVDTGELFF.

The rearrangement uses TRBV5-1 and TRBJ1-2, with a weak D call TRBD1 (6 bases). Per germline, CDR1 SGHRS and CDR2 YFSETQ. This CDR3 is built from 15 residues. The germline V and J ends were trimmed by 2 bases and 4 bases, with 15 bases remaining between them. CDR3 sequence: CASSLSQGTPYGYTF. For the CDR3, the DNA is TGCGCCAGCAGCTTATCTCAGGGGACTCCCTATGGCTACACCTTC.

Turning to this clone: Other DNA sequences in the sample encode the same CDR3. V gene TRBV28 combines with J gene TRBJ1-5; D gene unclear. The germline CDR1 and CDR2 sequences are MDHEN and SYDVKM. Trimming shortened V by 3 bases and J by 5 bases, and 14 bases separated the two germline ends. This CDR3 has 15 amino acids. The CDR3 here is CASSFPGRFYQPQHF. For the CDR3, the DNA is TGTGCCAGCAGTTTCCCTGGACGGTTCTATCAGCCCCAGCATTTT.

The rearrangement joins TRBV4-2 to TRBJ2-2; 11 bases map to TRBD1. Unmatched junction bases numbered 5, after V lost 2 bases and J lost 6 bases. The CDR3 runs to 16 residues. Germline lookup yields CDR1 LGHNA and CDR2 YNFKEQ. CDR3 DNA: TGTGCCAGCAGCCAATCTCCGGGACAGGGGGCCGGGGAGCTGTTTTTT. Its protein product is CASSQSPGQGAGELFF.

The rearrangement uses TRBV20-1 and TRBJ2-7; D gene ambiguous. V dropped 0 bases and J dropped 7 bases, with 7 bases sitting between them. Per the germline V gene, CDR1 is DFQATT and CDR2 is SNEGSKA (reference sequence). The CDR3 has 11 amino acids. The CDR3 protein is CSARERWEQYF. DNA of the CDR3: TGCAGTGCTAGAGAGAGGTGGGAGCAGTACTTC.

The rearrangement links TRBV13 to TRBJ1-1, with D possibly being TRBD1 (5 bases). The CDR3 runs 16 residues. V lost 6 bases and J 0 bases, leaving 17 bases between the germline ends. Germline-derived CDR1 and CDR2 are PRHDT and FYEKMQ (reference sequence). The CDR3 is CASRKYSGTVNTEAFF. DNA of the CDR3: TGTGCCAGCAGGAAATATTCCGGGACGGTGAACACTGAAGCTTTCTTT.

The chain couples TRBV7-9 to TRBJ1-1; 8 nucleotides match TRBD1. This CDR3 has 12 residues. V lost 8 bases to trimming and J lost 7 bases; unmatched junction nucleotides: 6. Germline loops: CDR1 SEHNR, CDR2 FQNEAQ (reference sequence). CDR3 in DNA: TGTGCCAGCGGTGGGACAGGCCTTGAAGCTTTCTTT. Translated, it gives CASGGTGLEAFF. The whole variable domain, remainder taken from reference TRBV7-9 and TRBJ1-1, is DTGVSQNPRHKITKRGQNVTFRCDPISEHNRLYWYRQTLGQGPEFLTYFQNEAQLEKSRLLSDRFSAERPKGSFSTLEIQRTEQGDSAMYLCASGGTGLEAFFGQGTRLTVV.

CDR3 nucleotides: TGTGCCAGCAGTGAAGGTTGGGGGACAGGGGGAGATACGCAGTATTTT. Its translation is CASSEGWGTGGDTQYF. The genes are TRBV2 and TRBJ2-3; 11 bases match TRBD1. The V segment lost 1 base and the J segment 5 bases; nucleotides outside the gene matches: 5. The CDR3 runs 16 residues. Germline V gene sequence: CDR1 SNHLY, CDR2 FYNNEI. Drawing the rest from reference TRBV2 and TRBJ2-3, the complete variable domain is EPEVTQTPSHQVTQMGQEVILRCVPISNHLYFYWYRQILGQKVEFLVSFYNNEISEKSEIFDDQFSVERPDGSNFTLKIRSTKLEDSAMYFCASSEGWGTGGDTQYFGPGTRLTVL.

V usage is TRBV9 and J usage is TRBJ2-5; no definite D call. This CDR3 region has 13 residues. CDR1 is SGDLS, CDR2 YYNGEE, per germline. V was pared by 0 bases and J by 2 bases, with 5 bases between. DNA of the CDR3: TGTGCCAGCAGCGTAGGCCAGCAAGAGACCCAGTACTTC. Translated: CASSVGQQETQYF.

J is TRBJ2-2 and V is TRBV6-1; the match to TRBD1 covers 8 bases. The CDR3 runs 15 residues. CDR1 and CDR2 from the germline V gene are MNHNS and SASEGT. Germline trimming cut 4 bases from V and 1 base from J; bases unmatched to any gene: 2. CDR3 sequence: CASSVGTGNTGELFF. In DNA form, the CDR3 reads TGTGCCAGCAGTGTCGGGACAGGGAACACCGGGGAGCTGTTTTTT.

The chain combines TRBV6-6 with TRBJ1-2; D perhaps matches TRBD1 (6 bases). Germline V lookup: CDR1 MNHNY, CDR2 SVGAGI (reference sequence). CDR3 length equals 13 residues. V lost 2 bases and J lost 8, with 12 bases in between. The CDR3 DNA reads as TGTGCCAGCAGTTACCTGGGGGCAGGAGGCTACACCTTC. Translated, it gives CASSYLGAGGYTF.

J is TRBJ2-3 and V is TRBV5-4, with D possibly TRBD2 on 6 matching bases. V lost 4 bases, J lost 0 bases, and 15 bases lay in between. Germline CDR1 reads SGHNT; CDR2 reads YYREEE (reference sequence). This CDR3 contains 16 residues. CDR3 in amino acids: CASSGGVFPSTDTQYF. The DNA of the CDR3 is TGTGCCAGCAGCGGCGGGGTTTTTCCTAGCACAGATACGCAGTATTTT.

V is TRBV7-9 and J is TRBJ1-1, with D tentatively TRBD1 (5 bases). Between the trimmed V and J ends, which lost 0 bases and 7 bases, there was a span of 15 bases. Germline-derived CDR1 and CDR2 are SEHNR and FQNEAQ (reference sequence). The CDR3 extends over 15 amino acids. CDR3 sequence reads: CASSLAVGREGEAFF. The CDR3 DNA sequence: TGTGCCAGCAGCTTAGCGGTTGGCAGGGAGGGTGAAGCTTTCTTT.

The rearrangement links TRBV10-3 to TRBJ2-7; no firm D call. The germline V and J ends were trimmed by 5 bases and 0 bases, with 14 bases remaining between them. CDR1 is ENHRY and CDR2 is SYGVKD in the germline V gene. There are 15 residues in the CDR3. CDR3 protein: CAISNVRVSSYEQYF. DNA of the CDR3: TGTGCCATCAGTAATGTAAGGGTATCCTCCTACGAGCAGTACTTC.

This clone was recorded only once. This rearrangement joins TRBV6-5 to TRBJ2-2, with TRBD1 identical over 7 bases. CDR1 and CDR2 from the germline V gene are MNHEY and SVGAGI. The CDR3 runs to 15 residues. Trimming took 6 bases from V and 1 from J; bases not matched to a gene: 5. The CDR3 loop is CASRPGQLNTGELFF. The DNA of the CDR3 is TGTGCCAGCAGACCGGGACAGCTGAACACCGGGGAGCTGTTTTTT.

The rearrangement links TRBV4-1 to TRBJ2-1; 7 bases fit TRBD1. Germline V lookup: CDR1 MGHRA, CDR2 YSYEKL. This CDR3 contains 16 residues. V was pared by 6 bases and J by 0 bases, with 8 bases of the junction left unmatched. CDR3 amino acids: CASSPSTGSSYNEQFF. CDR3 nucleotides: TGCGCCAGCAGTCCTTCGACAGGGAGCTCCTACAATGAGCAGTTCTTC.

This clone was observed a handful of times. The rearrangement joins TRBV10-2 to TRBJ2-5; D gene uncertain. The CDR3 has 13 residues. CDR1 and CDR2 from the germline V gene are WSHSY and SAAADI. The V gene lost 10 bases and the J gene lost 1 base, with 13 bases spanning the gap. CDR3 residues: CAISLGPQETQYF. The CDR3 coding sequence is TGCGCCATCAGCCTGGGTCCCCAAGAGACCCAGTACTTC.